The sequence of this T cell receptor (beta chain) was determined in a study of blood T cells in healthy people across ages. Points from the study as a whole: It was found that TCR beta diversity correlated strongly with the percentage of naive T cells. Per-million-T-cell TCR beta diversity fell roughly linearly with age.

Donation came from healthy Caucasian individuals in Russia who were aged about 6 to 95. Per individual sample, total RNA of at least 6 micrograms was extracted. Primers used in a second PCR of about 6 to 11 cycles were a sample-barcoded 5' primer and a J-beta primer mix. MiXCR, run by TCRdb on the 5' RACE reads, gives a single entry per CDR3 protein. The profile shows some 640,000 distinct CDR3 sequences, about 30% of them singletons. About this clonotype itself: Its antigen is not identified.

With 5 bases removed from V and 9 bases from J, the gap between germline ends came to 14 bases. This CDR3 has 12 amino acids. Germline V gene data show CDR1 as GTSNPN and CDR2 as SVGIG (reference sequence). The sequencing sample was made of blood. The clonotype comes from a woman at least 80 years old in good health. The J gene is TRBJ1-3, the V gene TRBV30; D not certain. CDR3: CAWGNPGSTIYF. DNA of the CDR3: TGTGCCTGGGGCAATCCGGGATCCACCATATATTTT.